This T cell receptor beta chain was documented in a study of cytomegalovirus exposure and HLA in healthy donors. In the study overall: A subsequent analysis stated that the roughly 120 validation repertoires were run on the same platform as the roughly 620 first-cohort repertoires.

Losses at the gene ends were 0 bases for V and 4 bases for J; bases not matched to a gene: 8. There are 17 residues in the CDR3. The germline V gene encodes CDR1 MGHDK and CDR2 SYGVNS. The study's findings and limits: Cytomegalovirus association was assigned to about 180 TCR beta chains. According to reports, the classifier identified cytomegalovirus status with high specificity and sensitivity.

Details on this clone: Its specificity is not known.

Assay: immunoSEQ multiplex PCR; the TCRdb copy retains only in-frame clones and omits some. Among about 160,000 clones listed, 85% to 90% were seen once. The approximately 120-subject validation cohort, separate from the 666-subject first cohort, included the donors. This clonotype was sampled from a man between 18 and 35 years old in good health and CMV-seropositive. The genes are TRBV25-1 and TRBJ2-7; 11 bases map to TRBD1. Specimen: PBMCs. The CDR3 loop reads CASSEYTPGQGAYEQYF. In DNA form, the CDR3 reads TGTGCCAGCAGTGAATATACCCCCGGACAGGGGGCATACGAGCAGTACTTC.